This T cell receptor beta chain was recorded in a study of T cell repertoires in cytomegalovirus infection. About the study: Carrying CMV and the relevant HLA type showed in public TCR beta signatures.

About this clonotype itself: Its specificity is unknown.

MiXCR was run by TCRdb on the reads, yielding one entry per CDR3 protein. The sample holds about 900,000 distinct CDR3 sequences, approximately 32% seen once. This CDR3 is 19 amino acids long. The V end was cut by 6 bases, the J end by 10 bases, with 34 bases between. This clonotype originated in a human donor in good health (CMV status not recorded). Some clones in this sample may be carry-over from other donors' samples. The chain is built from TRBV12-3 or TRBV12-4 and TRBJ2-1; unclear D gene. The material sequenced was cultured CD8+ T cells from PBMCs, taken from culture after CMV antigen stimulation. CDR3 coding DNA: TGTGCCAGCAGCGTACGAAATAAAGCCGGAAGTAACTGGTACGCCGAGCAGTTCTTC. Its translation: CASSVRNKAGSNWYAEQFF.